This T cell receptor beta chain was captured by sequencing in a study of OX40 agonist ivuxolimab in advanced cancers. Notes on the study in general: Dose levels from 0.1 to 3.0 mg/kg saw CD4+ and CD8+ blood T cells expand clonally by week 6. Antigen specificity remained undetermined for the expanded peripheral T cells. On average, CD8+ T cells showed a greater number of expanded clones than CD4+. Those patients achieving a partial response at 0.1-3.0 mg/kg showed among the lowest clonal expansion.

Some clones are missing from TCRdb's copy, which holds only in-frame ones; the method was immunoSEQ multiplex PCR. Found here are 45,000 or so clones, 82% of them singletons; the top ten hold approximately 2%. As concerns this clone: What it binds is not known.

V lost 5 bases and J lost 8; bases outside the gene matches: 8. Germline CDR1 is MNHEY and CDR2 is SVGAGI. The CDR3 is 14 amino acids. The material was CD4+ or CD8+ T cells sorted from blood, obtained in a trial of the OX40 agonist ivuxolimab. This chain links TRBV6-5 with TRBJ1-3; 8 bases are a match to TRBD1. This clonotype was sampled from an adult with an advanced solid tumor such as melanoma, head and neck, liver or kidney cancer. The CDR3 DNA reads TGTGCCAGCAGTCTCCGACAGGGGCGGGACACCATATATTTT. Its translation: CASSLRQGRDTIYF.